This TCR beta chain is drawn from a study of shared clonotypes between healthy human individuals. Study details: The study drew on a couple of women and a few men aged 18 to 49 as donors. Study-level findings and limits: Represented genetic and exposure-history diversity was restricted by having few donors.

Donors included only healthy HIV-negative adults lacking recent acute infections or vaccinations. About this clone itself: Its antigen is still unknown.

CDR1 and CDR2 (germline): MDHEN, SYDVKM. The CDR3 is made up of 14 amino acids. Generated by immunoSEQ multiplex PCR, the TCRdb table keeps only in-frame clones and is missing some. The sample shows some 490,000 clones, 60% to 80% of them seen only once. The J gene is TRBJ2-2, the V gene TRBV28; D possibly corresponds to TRBD2 (6 bases). The sequence was collected from a woman aged 40 to 49 in good health. Some clones in this sample may be carry-over from other donors' samples. Material: PBMCs. Here the CDR3 DNA reads TGTGGGAGGGCAGGCCAAACGAACACCGGGGAGCTGTTTTTT. This codes for CGRAGQTNTGELFF.